The source of this TCR beta chain is a study of blood T cell repertoires in COVID-19. At the level of the study: COVID-19 samples, acute and convalescent, were from the United States, Italy and Spain. Nucleic acid was either cDNA or gDNA, and it came from T cells, B-cell-depleted T cells, or PBMCs.

The CDR3 length is 15 residues. The V end was cut by 2 bases, the J end by 1 base, with 13 bases between. Per germline, CDR1 GTSNPN and CDR2 SVGIG (reference sequence). In the authors' methods: Reference gene primer amplification yielded estimated nucleated cell counts. This table comes from immunoSEQ multiplex PCR, and its TCRdb copy is limited to in-frame clones, with some not included. V, J and clone size were drawn from that table, and D and trimming were deduced from the DNA. The data contain fewer than 200,000 clones, 80% of them singletons. The V gene is TRBV30, the J gene TRBJ2-3; tentatively, D is TRBD1 (6 bases). This clonotype was obtained from a man in his sixties with acute or convalescent COVID-19. The sequenced material came from peripheral blood. The CDR3 protein is CAWSLEYRGTDTQYF. As DNA, the CDR3 is TGTGCCTGGAGTCTCGAATACAGGGGCACAGATACGCAGTATTTT.